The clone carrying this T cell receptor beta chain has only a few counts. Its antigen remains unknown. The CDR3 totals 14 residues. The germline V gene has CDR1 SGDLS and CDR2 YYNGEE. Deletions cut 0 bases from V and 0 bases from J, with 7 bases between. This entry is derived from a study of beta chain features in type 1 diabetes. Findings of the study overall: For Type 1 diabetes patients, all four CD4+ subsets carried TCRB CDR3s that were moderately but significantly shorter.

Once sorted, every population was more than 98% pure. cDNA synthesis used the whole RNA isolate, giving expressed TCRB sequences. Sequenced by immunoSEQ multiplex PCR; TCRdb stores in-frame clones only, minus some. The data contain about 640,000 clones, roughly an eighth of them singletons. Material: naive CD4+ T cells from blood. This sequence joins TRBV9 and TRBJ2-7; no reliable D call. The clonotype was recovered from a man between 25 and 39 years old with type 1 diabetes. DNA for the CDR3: TGTGCCAGCAGCGTAGGTTCCCCCTCCTACGAGCAGTACTTC. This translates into CASSVGSPSYEQYF.